This T cell receptor beta chain was retrieved from a study of blood T cell repertoires in COVID-19. Study context: Spain, Italy and the United States supplied samples that represented acute and convalescent COVID-19. Sources were T cells, B-cell-depleted T cells, or PBMCs; the material itself was cDNA or gDNA.

Study processing details: The authors estimated nucleated cell counts from reference gene primer amplification. Sequenced by immunoSEQ multiplex PCR; TCRdb stores in-frame clones only, minus some. The V and J calls and clone size come from that table; D and trimming were worked out from the DNA. The repertoire holds some 200,000 clones, with around 86% as singletons. This CDR3 is 12 amino acids long. V lost 8 bases and J 1 base, leaving 6 bases between the germline ends. The chain carries TRBV12-3 or TRBV12-4 and TRBJ2-1; tentative D call: TRBD2 (5 bases). This clonotype was sampled from a man older than 75 with acute or convalescent COVID-19. Material for sequencing was peripheral blood. The CDR3 protein is CASGESYNEQFF. The DNA of the CDR3 is TGTGCCAGCGGGGAGTCCTACAATGAGCAGTTCTTC.